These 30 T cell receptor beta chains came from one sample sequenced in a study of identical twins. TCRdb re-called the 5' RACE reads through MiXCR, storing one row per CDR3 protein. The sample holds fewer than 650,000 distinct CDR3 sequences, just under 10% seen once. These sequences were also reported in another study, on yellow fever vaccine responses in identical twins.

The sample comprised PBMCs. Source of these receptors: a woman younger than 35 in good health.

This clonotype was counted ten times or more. CDR3 sequence reads: CASSLTRSGYNEQFF. The CDR3 nucleotides read TGTGCCAGCAGCTTAACAAGGAGTGGTTACAATGAGCAGTTCTTC. The genes are TRBV7-3 and TRBJ2-1; D gene ambiguous. V was shortened by 0 bases and J by 4 bases, with 10 bases between the two germline ends. This CDR3 is built from 15 residues. Germline loops: CDR1 SGHTA, CDR2 FQGTGA.

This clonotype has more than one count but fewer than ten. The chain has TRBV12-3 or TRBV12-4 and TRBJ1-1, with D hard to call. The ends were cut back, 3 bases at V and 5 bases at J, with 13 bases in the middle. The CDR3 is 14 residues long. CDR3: CASSLGARRTEAFF. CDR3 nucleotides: TGTGCCAGCAGTTTGGGCGCCCGAAGGACTGAAGCTTTCTTT.

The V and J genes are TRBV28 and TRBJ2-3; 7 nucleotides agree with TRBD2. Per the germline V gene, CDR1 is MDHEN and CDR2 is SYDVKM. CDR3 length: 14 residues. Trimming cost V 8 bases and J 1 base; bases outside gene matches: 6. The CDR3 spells CASGRGKGTDTQYF. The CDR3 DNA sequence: TGTGCCAGCGGGAGGGGCAAGGGCACAGATACGCAGTATTTT. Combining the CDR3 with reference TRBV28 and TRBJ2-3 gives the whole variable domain DVKVTQSSRYLVKRTGEKVFLECVQDMDHENMFWYRQDPGLGLRLIYFSYDVKMKEKGDIPEGYSVSREKKERFSLILESASTNQTSMYLCASGRGKGTDTQYFGPGTRLTVL.

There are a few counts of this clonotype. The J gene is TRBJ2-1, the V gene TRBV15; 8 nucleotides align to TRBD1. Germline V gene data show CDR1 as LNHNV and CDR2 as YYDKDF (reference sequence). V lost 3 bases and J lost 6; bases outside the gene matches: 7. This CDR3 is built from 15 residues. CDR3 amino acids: CATSRGQGAPNEQFF. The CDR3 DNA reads TGTGCCACCAGCAGGGGCCAGGGGGCCCCCAATGAGCAGTTCTTC. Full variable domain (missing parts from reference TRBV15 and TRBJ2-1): DAMVIQNPRYQVTQFGKPVTLSCSQTLNHNVMYWYQQKSSQAPKLLFHYYDKDFNNEADTPDNFQSRRPNTSFCFLDIRSPGLGDTAMYLCATSRGQGAPNEQFFGPGTRLTVL.

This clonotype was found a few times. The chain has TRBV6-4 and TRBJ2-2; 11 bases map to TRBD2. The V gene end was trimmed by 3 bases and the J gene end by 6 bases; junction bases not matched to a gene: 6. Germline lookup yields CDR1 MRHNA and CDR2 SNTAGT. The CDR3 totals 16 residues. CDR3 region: CASSESTSGTSGELFF. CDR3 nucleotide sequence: TGTGCCAGCAGTGAATCGACTAGCGGGACGTCCGGGGAGCTGTTTTTT.

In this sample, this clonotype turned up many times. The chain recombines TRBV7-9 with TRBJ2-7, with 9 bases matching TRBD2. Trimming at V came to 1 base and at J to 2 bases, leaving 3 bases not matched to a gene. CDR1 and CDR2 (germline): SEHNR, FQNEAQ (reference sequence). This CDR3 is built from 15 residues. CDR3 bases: TGTGCCAGCAGCTTAGTGCCTAGCGGGACCTACGAGCAGTACTTC. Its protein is CASSLVPSGTYEQYF. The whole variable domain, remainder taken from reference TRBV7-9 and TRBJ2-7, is DTGVSQNPRHKITKRGQNVTFRCDPISEHNRLYWYRQTLGQGPEFLTYFQNEAQLEKSRLLSDRFSAERPKGSFSTLEIQRTEQGDSAMYLCASSLVPSGTYEQYFGPGTRLTVT.

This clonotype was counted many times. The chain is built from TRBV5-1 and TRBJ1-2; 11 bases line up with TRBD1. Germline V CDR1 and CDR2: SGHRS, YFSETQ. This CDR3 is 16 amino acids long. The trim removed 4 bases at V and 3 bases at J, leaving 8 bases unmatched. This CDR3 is CASSIFRTGGDYGYTF. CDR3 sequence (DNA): TGCGCCAGCAGCATTTTTCGGACAGGGGGCGACTATGGCTACACCTTC.

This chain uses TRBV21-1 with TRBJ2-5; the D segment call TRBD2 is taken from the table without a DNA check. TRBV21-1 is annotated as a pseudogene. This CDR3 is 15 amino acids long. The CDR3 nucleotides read TGTGCCAGCAGCAAACCTCAGCGGGAGAGGGAGACCCAGTACTTC. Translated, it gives CASSKPQRERETQYF.

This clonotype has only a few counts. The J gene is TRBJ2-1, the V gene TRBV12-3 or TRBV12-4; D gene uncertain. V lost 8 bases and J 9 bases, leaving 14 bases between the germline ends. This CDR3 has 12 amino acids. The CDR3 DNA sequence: TGTGCCAGCGGTCTGCAGCCCAGTGAGCAGTTCTTC. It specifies CASGLQPSEQFF.

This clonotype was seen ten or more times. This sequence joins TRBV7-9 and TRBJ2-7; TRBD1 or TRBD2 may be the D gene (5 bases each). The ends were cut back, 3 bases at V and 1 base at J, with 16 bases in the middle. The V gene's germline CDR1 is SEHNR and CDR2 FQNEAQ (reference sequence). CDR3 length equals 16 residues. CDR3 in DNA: TGTGCCAGCAGCTTTGGGACGCAAACCTTATCCTACGAGCAGTACTTC. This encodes CASSFGTQTLSYEQYF. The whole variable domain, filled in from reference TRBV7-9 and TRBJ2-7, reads DTGVSQNPRHKITKRGQNVTFRCDPISEHNRLYWYRQTLGQGPEFLTYFQNEAQLEKSRLLSDRFSAERPKGSFSTLEIQRTEQGDSAMYLCASSFGTQTLSYEQYFGPGTRLTVT.

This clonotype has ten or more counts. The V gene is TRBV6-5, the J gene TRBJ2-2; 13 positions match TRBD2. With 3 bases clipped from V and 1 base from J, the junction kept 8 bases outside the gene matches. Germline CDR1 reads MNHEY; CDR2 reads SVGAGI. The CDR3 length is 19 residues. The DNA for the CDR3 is TGTGCCAGCAGTTATCCACTAGCGGGAGGGCCCTTGAACACCGGGGAGCTGTTTTTT. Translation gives CASSYPLAGGPLNTGELFF.

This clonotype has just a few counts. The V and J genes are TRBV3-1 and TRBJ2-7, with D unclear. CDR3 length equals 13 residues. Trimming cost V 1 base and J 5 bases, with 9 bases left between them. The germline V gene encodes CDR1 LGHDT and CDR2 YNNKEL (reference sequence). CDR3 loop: CASSQVYQNEQYF. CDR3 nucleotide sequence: TGTGCCAGCAGCCAAGTTTACCAGAACGAGCAGTACTTC.

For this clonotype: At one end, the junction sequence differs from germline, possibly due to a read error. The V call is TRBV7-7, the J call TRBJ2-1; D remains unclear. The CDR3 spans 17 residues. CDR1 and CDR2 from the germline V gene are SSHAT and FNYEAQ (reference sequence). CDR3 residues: CASSFSRFGRKDNEQFF. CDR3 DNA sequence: TGTGCTAGCAGCTTTAGCCGTTTCGGAAGGAAGGACAATGAGCAGTTCTTC.

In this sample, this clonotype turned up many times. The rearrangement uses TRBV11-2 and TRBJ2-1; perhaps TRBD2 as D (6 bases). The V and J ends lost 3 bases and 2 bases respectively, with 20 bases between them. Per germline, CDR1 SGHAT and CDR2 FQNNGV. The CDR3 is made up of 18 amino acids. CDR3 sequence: CASSLKAIGGNTYNEQFF. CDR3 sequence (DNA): TGTGCCAGCAGCTTGAAAGCGATCGGGGGAAACACCTACAATGAGCAGTTCTTC.

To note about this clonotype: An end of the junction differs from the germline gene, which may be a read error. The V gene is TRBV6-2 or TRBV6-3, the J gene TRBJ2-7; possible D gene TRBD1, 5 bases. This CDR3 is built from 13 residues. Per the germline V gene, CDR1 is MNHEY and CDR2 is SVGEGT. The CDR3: CAGSLTVSYEQYF. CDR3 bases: TGTGCCGGCAGTTTGACAGTATCCTACGAGCAGTACTTC.

This CDR3 reads CASARQGFDNEQFF. CDR3 bases: TGTGCCAGCGCACGACAGGGGTTCGACAATGAGCAGTTCTTC. This chain joins TRBV18 and TRBJ2-1; 8 bases are a match to TRBD1. The CDR3 runs 14 residues. CDR1 is KGHSH and CDR2 is LQKENI in the germline V gene. J lost 5 bases, V lost 8 bases, and 8 bases had no gene match.

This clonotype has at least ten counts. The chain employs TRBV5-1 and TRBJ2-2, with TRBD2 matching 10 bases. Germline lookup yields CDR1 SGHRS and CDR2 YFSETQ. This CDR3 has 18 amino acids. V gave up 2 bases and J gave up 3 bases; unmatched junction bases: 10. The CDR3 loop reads CASSFGRAGGVDTGELFF. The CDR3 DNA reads TGCGCCAGCAGCTTCGGAAGAGCGGGAGGGGTAGACACCGGGGAGCTGTTTTTT.

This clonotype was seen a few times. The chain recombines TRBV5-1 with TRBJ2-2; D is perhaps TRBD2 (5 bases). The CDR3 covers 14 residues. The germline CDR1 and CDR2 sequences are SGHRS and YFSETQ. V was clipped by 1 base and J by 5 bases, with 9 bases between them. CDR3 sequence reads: CASSLLPGTGELFF. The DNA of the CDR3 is TGCGCCAGCAGCTTGCTCCCGGGGACCGGGGAGCTGTTTTTT.

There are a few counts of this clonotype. The CDR3 sequence: CASSQDRAGLNTEAFF. The CDR3 bases are TGTGCCAGCAGCCAAGATCGGGCGGGATTGAACACTGAAGCTTTCTTT. This chain uses TRBV14 with TRBJ1-1, with unresolved D. The length of the CDR3 is 16 residues. Germline CDR1 reads SGHDN; CDR2 reads FVKESK. The V end lost 0 bases, the J end lost 0 bases, and 11 bases lay between the germline ends.

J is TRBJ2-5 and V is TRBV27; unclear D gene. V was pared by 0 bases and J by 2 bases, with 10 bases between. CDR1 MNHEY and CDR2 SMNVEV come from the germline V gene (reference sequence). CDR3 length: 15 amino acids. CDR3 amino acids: CASSLSGRIQETQYF. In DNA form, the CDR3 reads TGTGCCAGCAGTTTATCTGGACGGATTCAAGAGACCCAGTACTTC.

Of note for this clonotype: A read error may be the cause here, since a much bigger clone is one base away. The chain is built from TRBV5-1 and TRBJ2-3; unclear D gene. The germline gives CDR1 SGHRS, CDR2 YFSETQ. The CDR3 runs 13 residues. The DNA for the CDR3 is TGCGCCAGCAGCTTGGGGAGCACACATACGCAGTATTTT. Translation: CASSLGSTHTQYF.

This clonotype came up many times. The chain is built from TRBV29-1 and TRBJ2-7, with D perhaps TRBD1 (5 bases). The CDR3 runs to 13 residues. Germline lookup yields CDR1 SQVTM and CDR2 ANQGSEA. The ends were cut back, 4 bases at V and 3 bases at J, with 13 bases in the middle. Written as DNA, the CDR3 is TGCAGCGTTGTAGGACACCAAAACTACGAGCAGTACTTC. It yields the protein CSVVGHQNYEQYF.

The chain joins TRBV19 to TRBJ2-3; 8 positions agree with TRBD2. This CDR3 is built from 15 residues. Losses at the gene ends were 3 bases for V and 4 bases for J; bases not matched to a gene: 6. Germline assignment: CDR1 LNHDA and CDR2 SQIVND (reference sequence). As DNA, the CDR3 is TGTGCCAGTAGTATCGGGGCGGGAGGCGCAGATACGCAGTATTTT. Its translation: CASSIGAGGADTQYF.

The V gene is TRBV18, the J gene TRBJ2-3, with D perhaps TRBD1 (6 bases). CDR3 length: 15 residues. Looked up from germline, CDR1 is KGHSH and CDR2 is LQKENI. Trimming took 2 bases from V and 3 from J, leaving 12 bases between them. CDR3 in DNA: TGTGCCAGCTCACCAGGACAGTTGGGGACAGATACGCAGTATTTT. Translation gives CASSPGQLGTDTQYF.

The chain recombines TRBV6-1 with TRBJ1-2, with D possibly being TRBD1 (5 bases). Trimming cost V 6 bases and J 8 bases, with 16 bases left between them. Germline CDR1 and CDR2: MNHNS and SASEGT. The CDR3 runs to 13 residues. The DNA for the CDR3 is TGTGCCAGCAGCGACGGGGGGGTGCAAGGCTACACCTTC. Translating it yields CASSDGGVQGYTF.

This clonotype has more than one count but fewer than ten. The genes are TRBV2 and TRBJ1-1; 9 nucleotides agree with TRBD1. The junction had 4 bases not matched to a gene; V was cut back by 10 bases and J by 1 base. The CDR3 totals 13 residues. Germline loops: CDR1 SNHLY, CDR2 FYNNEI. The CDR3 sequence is CANRDRENTEAFF. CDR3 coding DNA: TGTGCCAACCGGGACAGGGAGAACACTGAAGCTTTCTTT.

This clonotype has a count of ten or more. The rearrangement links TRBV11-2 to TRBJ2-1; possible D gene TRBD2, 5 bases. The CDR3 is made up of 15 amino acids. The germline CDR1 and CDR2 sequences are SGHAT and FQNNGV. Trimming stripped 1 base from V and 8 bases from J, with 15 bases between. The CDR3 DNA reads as TGTGCCAGCAGCTTAGTCGGTTCCCGGCGGGATGAGCAGTTCTTC. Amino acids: CASSLVGSRRDEQFF.

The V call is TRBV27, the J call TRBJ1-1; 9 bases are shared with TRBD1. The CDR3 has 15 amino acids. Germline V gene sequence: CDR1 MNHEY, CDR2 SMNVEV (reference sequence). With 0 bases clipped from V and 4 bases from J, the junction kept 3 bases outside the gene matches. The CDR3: CASSLSTGGSTEAFF. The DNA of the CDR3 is TGTGCCAGCAGTTTATCGACAGGGGGGAGCACTGAAGCTTTCTTT.

CDR3: CASSFYRGNTEAFF. In DNA form, the CDR3 reads TGTGCCAGCAGTTTCTACAGGGGGAACACTGAAGCTTTCTTT. V and J are TRBV2 and TRBJ1-1, with TRBD1 identical over 7 bases. The CDR3 has 14 residues. V lost 5 bases to trimming and J lost 1 base; unmatched junction nucleotides: 4. Germline V gene lookup returns CDR1 SNHLY and CDR2 FYNNEI. The full variable domain, completed using reference TRBV2 and TRBJ1-1, is EPEVTQTPSHQVTQMGQEVILRCVPISNHLYFYWYRQILGQKVEFLVSFYNNEISEKSEIFDDQFSVERPDGSNFTLKIRSTKLEDSAMYFCASSFYRGNTEAFFGQGTRLTVV.

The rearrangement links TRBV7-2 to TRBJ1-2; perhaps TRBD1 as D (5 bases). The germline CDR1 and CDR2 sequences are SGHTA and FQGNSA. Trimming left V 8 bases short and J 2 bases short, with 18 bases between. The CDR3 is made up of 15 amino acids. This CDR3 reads CASGPEGPLNYGYTF. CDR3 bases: TGTGCCAGCGGCCCTGAGGGACCGTTGAACTATGGCTACACCTTC.